What follows is one T cell receptor beta chain and its context. CDR1 and CDR2 (germline): MNHEY, SMNVEV (reference sequence). V lost 6 bases and J lost 2, with 12 bases in between. CDR3 size: 14 residues. This specimen belongs to a study of cytomegalovirus exposure and HLA in healthy donors. PCR was performed using 60 Vbeta and 13 Jbeta primers. Some clones are missing from TCRdb's copy, which holds only in-frame ones; the method was immunoSEQ multiplex PCR. This table has 90,000 to 110,000 clones, more than 65% appearing once. The clonotype originates from a man aged 40-49 years in good health and CMV-seropositive. The chain uses TRBV27 and TRBJ2-3; TRBD2 is a possible D gene (7 bases). Specimen: PBMCs. This chain's CDR3 is CASRMRGLTDTQYF. In DNA, the CDR3 is TGTGCCAGCAGAATGCGGGGGCTCACAGATACGCAGTATTTT.